This is a list of T cell receptor beta chains from one sample in a study of regulatory T cells in long-lasting Graves disease. TCRdb processed the multiplex PCR reads anew with MiXCR; each CDR3 protein has one entry. Seen here are approximately 440,000 distinct CDR3 sequences, around 15% observed once, and the top ten hold roughly an eighth. Another study also made use of these data, one on T cells in Graves' hyperthyroidism and ophthalmopathy.

Sample: peripheral blood mononuclear cells (PBMCs), taken at new diagnosis, from a patient treated with antithyroid drugs. The receptors here all came from a middle-aged man with Graves disease. The CDR3 runs from the conserved cysteine through the conserved F or W. D genes are given only for firm matches. A clone size is listed for some rows: how often the clone was seen (once, few, many), or a class if it is expanded.

TRBJ2-3	many	TRBV20-1	TRBD2	TGCAGTGCTAGTCGATCTAGCGGGACCACAGATACGCAGTATTTT	CSASRSSGTTDTQYF
TRBJ2-7	-	TRBV11-2	-	TGTGCCAGCAGCTTGGCGAGTGGAGTTTATTCCTCTTCCTACGAGCAGTACTTC	CASSLASGVYSSSYEQYF
TRBJ1-2	few	TRBV27	TRBD1	TGTGCCAGCAGTTTATCCCGGGACAGGGATAGATCTAACTATGGCTACACCTTC	CASSLSRDRDRSNYGYTF
TRBJ2-7	many	TRBV27	-	TGTGCCAGCAGTTCCCGGACAGATGAGCAGTACTTC	CASSSRTDEQYF
TRBJ1-1	many	TRBV2	-	TGTGCCAGCATTTCCTCCCAGGTTCTTGTGAACACTGAAGCTTTCTTT	CASISSQVLVNTEAFF
TRBJ1-1	many	TRBV3-1	-	TGTGCCAGCAGCCAACTAGGAGTGAACACTGAAGCTTTCTTT	CASSQLGVNTEAFF
TRBJ2-7	many	TRBV2	TRBD2	TGTGCCAGCAGTACCGGGAGGGCCAGCGAGCAGTACTTC	CASSTGRASEQYF
TRBJ2-3	few	TRBV4-1	-	TGCGCCAGCGGCGACCGGGGTAGCGGCACAGATACGCAGTATTTT	CASGDRGSGTDTQYF
TRBJ1-1	many	TRBV2	TRBD1	TGTGCCAGCAGTGAAGTTGGACAGGGAGTAGGTGAAGCTTTCTTT	CASSEVGQGVGEAFF
TRBJ2-7	many	TRBV28	-	TGTGCCAGCAGCCCACACCGGACAGCCTACGAGCAGTACTTC	CASSPHRTAYEQYF
TRBJ2-1	-	TRBV9	TRBD2	TGTGCCAGCAGCTCCGGACTAGCGGGTGAGCAGTTCTTC	CASSSGLAGEQFF
TRBJ2-7	many	TRBV27	TRBD2	TGTGCCAGCAGGGGCGGGAGTTCGGTCGAGCAGTACTTC	CASRGGSSVEQYF
TRBJ2-2	-	TRBV19	-	TGTGCCAGTAGCATTGGAATACAGCGGCGGAACACCGGGGAGCTGTTTTTT	CASSIGIQRRNTGELFF